A single TCR beta chain is shown here with its context. Its antigen is currently unknown. A minimum of 5.5 micrograms of total RNA was extracted per sample. These data come from a study of blood T cells in healthy people across ages. General study results and limits: The study found more naive CD4+ cells and higher diversity in long-lived than aged donors.

A second PCR, run for roughly 7 to 11 cycles, used a sample-barcoded 5' primer plus a J-beta primer mix. From each sample, at least 3 million paired-end reads containing CDR3 were obtained. Each CDR3 protein is one row after TCRdb ran MiXCR on the 5' RACE reads. The repertoire has 700,000 to 950,000 distinct CDR3 sequences, 55% to 70% of them found once; the top ten carry roughly 22%. The source of this sequence is a man under 40 in good health. Sequencing was done on a sample of blood.

CDR3 residues: CASSQVRENGNEQFF. The CDR3 nucleotides are TGTGCCAGCAGCCAAGTGCGGGAGAACGGCAATGAGCAGTTCTTC. The V call is TRBV4-2, the J call TRBJ2-1, with 7 positions matching TRBD2. V dropped 1 base and J dropped 6; count of bases not matched to a gene: 6. Germline V gene data show CDR1 as LGHNA and CDR2 as YNFKEQ. The CDR3 has 15 residues.